These 22 T cell receptor beta chains were sequenced from one sample in a study of shared clonotypes between healthy human individuals. Clones were read by immunoSEQ multiplex PCR, and TCRdb kept only the in-frame ones, dropping some. The sample has about 710,000 clones, just under 75% seen once; the top ten hold more than 1.5%. The material sequenced was memory CD4+ T cells sorted from blood. Described subset: CD45RA-negative fraction. These receptors were taken from a woman aged 30 to 39 in good health.

This chain joins TRBV7-6 and TRBJ2-2; D is uncertain. The CDR3 loop spans 14 amino acids. Trimming took off 1 base at V and 3 bases at J, with 6 bases between the two ends. Germline-derived CDR1 and CDR2 are SGHVS and FNYEAQ. CDR3 coding DNA: TGTGCCAGCAGCTTAGTTTCTTACACCGGGGAGCTGTTTTTT. This encodes CASSLVSYTGELFF.

The rearrangement joins TRBV5-1 to TRBJ1-5; D perhaps matches TRBD1 (5 bases). CDR3 length equals 15 residues. V was shortened by 4 bases and J by 2 bases, with 13 bases between the two germline ends. Germline V lookup: CDR1 SGHRS, CDR2 YFSETQ. This chain's CDR3 is CASSPGHEGNQPQHF. In nucleotides, the CDR3 is TGCGCCAGCAGCCCAGGGCATGAGGGCAATCAGCCCCAGCATTTT.

The chain employs TRBV18 and TRBJ2-3, with 7 bases aligning to TRBD2. After removal of 2 bases from V and 4 bases from J, the junction contained 9 bases not matched to a gene. The CDR3 runs to 16 residues. CDR1 and CDR2 (germline): KGHSH, LQKENI. Here the CDR3 DNA reads TGTGCCAGCTCACCAAGGCGGGAGAAAGTCGCAGATACGCAGTATTTT. Translating gives CASSPRREKVADTQYF.

The J gene is TRBJ2-5, the V gene TRBV21-1. TRBV21-1 is termed a pseudogene. CDR3 length equals 13 residues. CDR3 DNA sequence: TGTGCCAGCAGCCCAGAACCCGTCGGGACCCAGTACTTC. Protein sequence: CASSPEPVGTQYF.

V is TRBV7-2 and J is TRBJ1-5; 7 bases line up with TRBD1. Germline V lookup: CDR1 SGHTA, CDR2 FQGNSA. The CDR3 contains 15 residues. V trimming: 5 bases; J trimming: 10 bases; junction bases outside the gene matches: 14. CDR3 DNA: TGTGCCAGCAGCCAAGGACGACAGGGCGGAGGACCCCAGCATTTT. This gives the protein CASSQGRQGGGPQHF.

The rearrangement uses TRBV6-5 and TRBJ1-5; 8 bases align to TRBD1. V lost 5 bases, J lost 7 bases, and 10 bases stayed unmatched. The CDR3 is made up of 15 amino acids. Germline lookup yields CDR1 MNHEY and CDR2 SVGAGI. DNA for the CDR3: TGTGCCAGCAGTCCCCAGGGGGCGATGAAACAGCCCCAGCATTTT. Its protein product is CASSPQGAMKQPQHF.

The CDR3 here is CASRRTVGYEQYF. The CDR3 DNA reads TGCGCCAGCAGGCGGACAGTCGGATACGAGCAGTACTTC. The V and J genes are TRBV5-1 and TRBJ2-7, with D perhaps matching TRBD1 (6 bases). The CDR3 extends over 13 amino acids. V was pared by 5 bases and J by 4 bases, with 13 bases between. CDR1 SGHRS and CDR2 YFSETQ come from the germline V gene.

This chain connects TRBV28 to TRBJ2-7; 7 positions match TRBD1. J was trimmed by 3 bases and V by 4 bases; bases with no gene match: 21. Germline V gene data show CDR1 as MDHEN and CDR2 as SYDVKM. This CDR3 contains 19 residues. The CDR3 is CASSYPSRWDSSTRYEQYF. CDR3 DNA: TGTGCCAGCAGTTATCCCTCGCGTTGGGACAGCTCAACCCGCTACGAGCAGTACTTC.

In DNA, the CDR3 is TGTGCCAGTACCTTCCCCCTAGGGTGGGACAGGGGTTACAATGAGCAGTTCTTC. This codes for CASTFPLGWDRGYNEQFF. The chain is built from TRBV19 and TRBJ2-1; 10 bases fit TRBD1. With V trimmed by 7 bases and J by 4 bases, 16 bases remained unmatched. CDR1 and CDR2 from the germline V gene are LNHDA and SQIVND (reference sequence). The CDR3 runs to 18 residues.

In nucleotides, the CDR3 is TGTGCCAGCAGCCGGAGAGCAGGGAGTACGAACACCGGGGAGCTGTTTTTT. Translation gives CASSRRAGSTNTGELFF. This rearrangement joins TRBV5-4 to TRBJ2-2; D is perhaps TRBD1 or TRBD2 (5 bases each). CDR1 and CDR2 from the germline V gene are SGHNT and YYREEE (reference sequence). V lost 4 bases, J lost 0 bases, and 16 bases lay in between. The CDR3 is 17 residues long.

The rearrangement links TRBV4-1 to TRBJ2-5; D gene unclear. The CDR3 is 15 residues long. V was pared by 3 bases and J by 7 bases, with 18 bases between. Germline assignment: CDR1 MGHRA and CDR2 YSYEKL. This CDR3 is CASSQPTRFPGTQYF. The CDR3 DNA is TGCGCCAGCAGCCAGCCCACCAGGTTTCCAGGGACCCAGTACTTC.

This rearrangement joins TRBV7-9 to TRBJ1-2; TRBD1 might be the D (6 bases). The V end lost 5 bases, the J end lost 10 bases, and 14 bases lay between the germline ends. Germline values: CDR1 SEHNR, CDR2 FQNEAQ (reference sequence). This CDR3 spans 12 amino acids. The CDR3 bases are TGTGCCAGCAGCCAGCTACAGGGTGCCTACACCTTC. This gives the protein CASSQLQGAYTF.

The chain combines TRBV7-9 with TRBJ2-7; 9 bases map to TRBD1. CDR1 is SEHNR, CDR2 FQNEAQ, per germline (reference sequence). CDR3 length: 15 amino acids. V shed 5 bases and J 2 bases; nucleotides not matched to a gene: 7. CDR3 loop: CASSQRGTGPYEQYF. The CDR3 nucleotides are TGTGCCAGCAGCCAAAGGGGGACAGGGCCCTACGAGCAGTACTTC. The full variable domain, in which reference TRBV7-9 and TRBJ2-7 provide the parts outside the CDR3, is DTGVSQNPRHKITKRGQNVTFRCDPISEHNRLYWYRQTLGQGPEFLTYFQNEAQLEKSRLLSDRFSAERPKGSFSTLEIQRTEQGDSAMYLCASSQRGTGPYEQYFGPGTRLTVT.

With regard to this clone: The sample holds other DNA sequences that translate to the same CDR3. The chain links TRBV5-1 to TRBJ2-1; D not resolved. CDR1 SGHRS and CDR2 YFSETQ come from the germline V gene. Trimming removed 0 bases at V and 2 bases at J, with 9 bases between. This CDR3 has 15 amino acids. The CDR3 DNA sequence: TGCGCCAGCAGCTTGGATCAGCCTACCTACAATGAGCAGTTCTTC. It is translated as CASSLDQPTYNEQFF.

The table lists this clone with a few counts. The chain employs TRBV2 and TRBJ2-7; TRBD2 matches at 10 bases. The CDR3 covers 15 residues. In germline, CDR1 is SNHLY, CDR2 FYNNEI. The J segment lost 7 bases and the V segment lost 8 bases, leaving 14 bases of the junction unmatched. CDR3 coding DNA: TGTGCCAGCCTAAACCCTGTAGCGGGAGGAAATGAGCAGTACTTC. Its translation is CASLNPVAGGNEQYF.

This clone came up a few times. The V and J genes are TRBV19 and TRBJ1-1, with 9 positions matching TRBD1. This CDR3 comprises 13 residues. The germline gives CDR1 LNHDA, CDR2 SQIVND (reference sequence). Losses at the gene ends were 6 bases for V and 4 bases for J; bases not matched to a gene: 3. As DNA, the CDR3 is TGTGCCAGTAGCGGACAGGGGAGCACTGAAGCTTTCTTT. As protein: CASSGQGSTEAFF. Full variable domain (rest looked up from reference TRBV19 and TRBJ1-1): DGGITQSPKYLFRKEGQNVTLSCEQNLNHDAMYWYRQDPGQGLRLIYYSQIVNDFQKGDIAEGYSVSREKKESFPLTVTSAQKNPTAFYLCASSGQGSTEAFFGQGTRLTVV.

This rearrangement joins TRBV5-1 to TRBJ2-3; 7 positions match TRBD2. CDR3 length: 18 residues. V lost 4 bases and J lost 0; bases outside the gene matches: 14. The germline V gene has CDR1 SGHRS and CDR2 YFSETQ. CDR3 residues: CASSRDPDSGASTDTQYF. The CDR3 DNA reads TGCGCCAGCAGCCGCGACCCTGACAGCGGGGCTAGCACAGATACGCAGTATTTT.

V and J are TRBV2 and TRBJ2-2; tentatively, D is TRBD1 or TRBD2 (5 bases each). There are 15 residues in the CDR3. Germline V lookup: CDR1 SNHLY, CDR2 FYNNEI. The V gene lost 3 bases and the J gene lost 3 bases, with 11 bases spanning the gap. The CDR3 region has the DNA TGTGCCAGCAGTGATACCGGGGCGGACACCGGGGAGCTGTTTTTT. Translating gives CASSDTGADTGELFF.

V is TRBV10-2 and J is TRBJ2-5, with 10 bases identical to TRBD2. There are 20 residues in the CDR3. Germline assignment: CDR1 WSHSY and CDR2 SAAADI. After removal of 5 bases from V and 9 bases from J, the junction contained 27 bases not matched to a gene. The CDR3 spells CASSFESRGLLAGLRGAQYF. CDR3 in DNA: TGCGCCAGCAGTTTCGAGTCTCGCGGTTTACTAGCGGGACTCCGAGGTGCCCAGTACTTC.

A note on this clone: This same CDR3 is encoded by further DNA sequences in the sample. This chain joins TRBV28 and TRBJ1-1, with D unresolved. This CDR3 is built from 11 residues. V gave up 3 bases and J gave up 6 bases, with 5 bases separating them. Per the germline V gene, CDR1 is MDHEN and CDR2 is SYDVKM. CDR3 in amino acids: CASSLRAEAFF. CDR3 coding DNA: TGTGCCAGCAGTTTGCGCGCTGAAGCTTTCTTT.

This clone has only a few counts. The chain couples TRBV19 to TRBJ2-5, with TRBD2 matching over 7 bases. Per germline, CDR1 LNHDA and CDR2 SQIVND (reference sequence). This CDR3 is built from 14 residues. V trimming: 5 bases; J trimming: 5 bases; junction bases outside the gene matches: 8. CDR3 nucleotide sequence: TGTGCCAGTAGTCCCCAAGCGGGGTTGGAGACCCAGTACTTC. It specifies CASSPQAGLETQYF.

The rearrangement links TRBV27 to TRBJ2-7; D is possibly TRBD1 (6 bases). Germline CDR1 reads MNHEY; CDR2 reads SMNVEV (reference sequence). This CDR3 region has 14 residues. V was cut by 4 bases and J by 0 bases, with 10 bases left in between. The CDR3 DNA is TGTGCCAGCAGTTCTCGGGACATCTCCTACGAGCAGTACTTC. It specifies CASSSRDISYEQYF.